Shown below are 20 T cell receptor beta chains from a single sample sequenced in a study of shared clonotypes between healthy human individuals. Profiled with immunoSEQ multiplex PCR; TCRdb holds only in-frame clones, not every one. Here the sample spans millions of clones, 90% to 95% being singletons. Material for sequencing was naive CD4+ T cells sorted from blood. The subset is: CD45RA+ positively selected. These receptors were obtained from a man younger than 30 in good health.

As concerns this clone: A far larger clone is one nucleotide away, so this likely arose from a read error. This specimen includes other DNA sequences encoding the same CDR3. The chain couples TRBV9 to TRBJ2-2, with TRBD1 matching 7 bases. CDR3 length: 14 residues. Germline CDR1 is SGDLS and CDR2 is YYNGEE. J was trimmed by 2 bases and V by 8 bases; bases with no gene match: 6. The CDR3 nucleotides are TGTGCCAGTACGCAGGGGGTTAACACCGGGGAGCTGTTTTTT. Translating it yields CASTQGVNTGELFF.

The genes are TRBV5-6 and TRBJ1-5; D is unclear. The CDR3 contains 14 residues. Trimming shortened V by 2 bases and J by 7 bases, and 13 bases separated the two germline ends. CDR1 is SGHDT, CDR2 YYEEEE, per germline. Written as DNA, the CDR3 is TGTGCCAGCAGCTTCCTCAAGGGTCGGCAGCCCCAGCATTTT. Amino acid sequence: CASSFLKGRQPQHF.

V usage is TRBV19 and J usage is TRBJ1-3, with a tentative D call TRBD1 (6 bases). CDR1 and CDR2 from the germline V gene are LNHDA and SQIVND (reference sequence). The CDR3 is 14 residues long. V lost 10 bases and J lost 0, with 13 bases in between. In DNA form, the CDR3 reads TGTGCCAAGCACAGGGTTCTCTCTGGAAACACCATATATTTT. Translating it yields CAKHRVLSGNTIYF.

CDR3 nucleotide sequence: TGTGCCATCGCGGGACAGGGTCTCAATCAGCCCCAGCATTTT. Translated: CAIAGQGLNQPQHF. This chain uses TRBV10-3 with TRBJ1-5; TRBD1 matches 9 bases. The CDR3 contains 14 residues. Germline-derived CDR1 and CDR2 are ENHRY and SYGVKD. V trimming: 8 bases; J trimming: 3 bases; junction bases outside the gene matches: 5.

This clone came up a few times. At one of its ends the junction is not consistent with the germline gene, which may arise from a read error. J is TRBJ1-6 and V is TRBV6-4; TRBD1 is a possible D gene (5 bases). The germline V gene has CDR1 MRHNA and CDR2 SNTAGT. The CDR3 totals 13 residues. Here the CDR3 reads CASSSERGTPLYF. CDR3 bases: TGTGCCAGCAGCTCTGAACGTGGGACCCCTCTCTACTTT.

The chain combines TRBV7-9 with TRBJ2-1; 12 bases line up with TRBD2. This CDR3 spans 16 amino acids. Germline loops: CDR1 SEHNR, CDR2 FQNEAQ (reference sequence). Losses at the gene ends were 5 bases for V and 1 base for J; bases not matched to a gene: 3. The CDR3, as DNA: TGTGCCAGCAGCCGGACTAGCGGGGTGTCCTACAATGAGCAGTTCTTC. It codes for CASSRTSGVSYNEQFF.

This chain connects TRBV2 to TRBJ2-3; 8 bases are a match to TRBD2. This CDR3 contains 15 residues. Germline lookup yields CDR1 SNHLY and CDR2 FYNNEI. The trim removed 5 bases at V and 1 base at J, leaving 5 bases unmatched. In DNA, the CDR3 is TGTGCCAGCAGTACGATTAGCGGGGGCACAGATACGCAGTATTTT. It is translated as CASSTISGGTDTQYF.

Regarding this clone: Other DNA sequences of this sample code for an identical CDR3. The rearrangement uses TRBV30 and TRBJ2-7; D remains ambiguous. This CDR3 has 12 residues. Trimming removed 0 bases at V and 4 bases at J, with 7 bases between. CDR1 GTSNPN and CDR2 SVGIG come from the germline V gene (reference sequence). This CDR3 is CAWSVTQYEQYF. The CDR3 DNA sequence: TGTGCCTGGAGTGTTACTCAGTACGAGCAGTACTTC.

The chain couples TRBV7-8 to TRBJ2-3; 10 bases agree with TRBD2. CDR3 length equals 19 residues. Germline V lookup: CDR1 SGHVS, CDR2 FQNEAQ. The V gene end was trimmed by 5 bases and the J gene end by 1 base; junction bases not matched to a gene: 15. This CDR3 is CASSPARTSGRGGTDTQYF. Here the CDR3 DNA reads TGTGCCAGCAGCCCAGCGCGGACTAGCGGAAGAGGGGGCACAGATACGCAGTATTTT.

The V and J genes are TRBV11-2 and TRBJ1-1, with a tentative D call TRBD1 (5 bases). Deletions cut 3 bases from V and 0 bases from J, with 11 bases between. This CDR3 has 15 residues. CDR1 and CDR2 from the germline V gene are SGHAT and FQNNGV. CDR3 DNA sequence: TGTGCCAGCAGCTTGGGACGGCCGATGAACACTGAAGCTTTCTTT. Translated: CASSLGRPMNTEAFF. The full variable domain, in which reference TRBV11-2 and TRBJ1-1 provide the parts outside the CDR3, is EAGVAQSPRYKIIEKRQSVAFWCNPISGHATLYWYQQILGQGPKLLIQFQNNGVVDDSQLPKDRFSAERLKGVDSTLKIQPAKLEDSAVYLCASSLGRPMNTEAFFGQGTRLTVV.

As concerns this clone: The same CDR3 is also encoded by other DNA sequences in this sample. The V gene is TRBV9, the J gene TRBJ2-3; 7 bases fit TRBD2. The CDR3 consists of 14 residues. Trimming at V came to 1 base and at J to 2 bases, leaving 1 base not matched to a gene. Looked up from germline, CDR1 is SGDLS and CDR2 is YYNGEE. CDR3 protein: CASSVSGVTDTQYF. In DNA, the CDR3 is TGTGCCAGCAGCGTAAGCGGGGTCACAGATACGCAGTATTTT. The full variable domain, rest sourced from reference TRBV9 and TRBJ2-3, is DSGVTQTPKHLITATGQRVTLRCSPRSGDLSVYWYQQSLDQGLQFLIQYYNGEERAKGNILERFSAQQFPDLHSELNLSSLELGDSALYFCASSVSGVTDTQYFGPGTRLTVL.

The chain joins TRBV11-2 to TRBJ2-5; 9 nucleotides agree with TRBD1. CDR1 SGHAT and CDR2 FQNNGV come from the germline V gene. With V trimmed by 1 base and J by 5 bases, 5 bases remained unmatched. The CDR3 length is 15 residues. The chain's CDR3 is CASSLGGQGLETQYF. CDR3 in DNA: TGTGCCAGCAGCTTAGGGGGACAGGGTCTGGAGACCCAGTACTTC.

The chain uses TRBV6-5 and TRBJ1-1; 7 bases map to TRBD1. The CDR3 is 14 residues long. Losses at the gene ends were 2 bases for V and 4 bases for J; bases not matched to a gene: 4. The germline V gene encodes CDR1 MNHEY and CDR2 SVGAGI. In DNA, the CDR3 is TGTGCCAGCAGTTACAGGGGGCTTAGCACTGAAGCTTTCTTT. Translation gives CASSYRGLSTEAFF.

Notes on this clone: The sample has other DNA sequences that encode this CDR3 too. V gene TRBV18 combines with J gene TRBJ2-5, with TRBD2 matching over 7 bases. CDR1 KGHSH and CDR2 LQKENI come from the germline V gene. The V gene end was trimmed by 3 bases and the J gene end by 2 bases; junction bases not matched to a gene: 3. The CDR3 is 14 amino acids. DNA of the CDR3: TGTGCCAGCTCACCTGGGACTACACAAGAGACCCAGTACTTC. Its translation: CASSPGTTQETQYF.

This clone was recorded once. The chain uses TRBV9 and TRBJ2-3; D is ambiguous. CDR1 SGDLS and CDR2 YYNGEE come from the germline V gene. The germline V and J ends were trimmed by 3 bases and 3 bases, with 14 bases remaining between them. The CDR3 sequence is 15 residues long. The CDR3 DNA follows: TGTGCCAGCAGCGAGGTAAAGGGCGGAACAGATACGCAGTATTTT. Translated, it gives CASSEVKGGTDTQYF.

The chain employs TRBV30 and TRBJ1-6; D gene uncertain. The germline V and J ends were trimmed by 1 base and 6 bases, with 7 bases remaining between them. In germline, CDR1 is GTSNPN, CDR2 SVGIG (reference sequence). CDR3 length: 13 amino acids. The CDR3 loop reads CAWSAQSNSPLHF. The CDR3 nucleotides are TGTGCCTGGAGTGCTCAGAGTAATTCACCCCTCCACTTT.

V gene TRBV21-1 combines with J gene TRBJ2-3. TRBV21-1 is a pseudogene. The CDR3 is 13 amino acids. CDR3 residues: CASSKASQDTQYF. The CDR3 DNA is TGTGCCAGCAGCAAAGCGTCGCAAGATACGCAGTATTTT.

The chain carries TRBV28 and TRBJ2-4; the D gene could be TRBD1 or TRBD2 (5 bases each). From germline, CDR1 is MDHEN and CDR2 SYDVKM. V was shortened by 8 bases and J by 9 bases, with 17 bases between the two germline ends. The length of the CDR3 is 13 residues. Here the CDR3 reads CASSPRGTGIQYF. The CDR3 nucleotides read TGTGCCAGCTCACCACGAGGGACCGGCATTCAGTACTTC.

The chain has TRBV7-2 and TRBJ1-5, with 7 bases fitting TRBD1. CDR1 and CDR2 from the germline V gene are SGHTA and FQGNSA. The J segment lost 7 bases and the V segment lost 6 bases, leaving 6 bases of the junction unmatched. The CDR3 covers 13 residues. CDR3 loop: CASSPTGEQPQHF. The DNA for the CDR3 is TGTGCCAGCAGTCCCACAGGGGAACAGCCCCAGCATTTT.

The chain joins TRBV30 to TRBJ2-1; 7 positions match TRBD2. The germline gives CDR1 GTSNPN, CDR2 SVGIG (reference sequence). This CDR3 has 15 amino acids. Trimming took 3 bases from V and 7 from J; bases not matched to a gene: 12. This CDR3 is CAWSLQRDSVNEQFF. In DNA form, the CDR3 reads TGTGCCTGGAGCCTCCAGCGGGATAGTGTGAATGAGCAGTTCTTC.